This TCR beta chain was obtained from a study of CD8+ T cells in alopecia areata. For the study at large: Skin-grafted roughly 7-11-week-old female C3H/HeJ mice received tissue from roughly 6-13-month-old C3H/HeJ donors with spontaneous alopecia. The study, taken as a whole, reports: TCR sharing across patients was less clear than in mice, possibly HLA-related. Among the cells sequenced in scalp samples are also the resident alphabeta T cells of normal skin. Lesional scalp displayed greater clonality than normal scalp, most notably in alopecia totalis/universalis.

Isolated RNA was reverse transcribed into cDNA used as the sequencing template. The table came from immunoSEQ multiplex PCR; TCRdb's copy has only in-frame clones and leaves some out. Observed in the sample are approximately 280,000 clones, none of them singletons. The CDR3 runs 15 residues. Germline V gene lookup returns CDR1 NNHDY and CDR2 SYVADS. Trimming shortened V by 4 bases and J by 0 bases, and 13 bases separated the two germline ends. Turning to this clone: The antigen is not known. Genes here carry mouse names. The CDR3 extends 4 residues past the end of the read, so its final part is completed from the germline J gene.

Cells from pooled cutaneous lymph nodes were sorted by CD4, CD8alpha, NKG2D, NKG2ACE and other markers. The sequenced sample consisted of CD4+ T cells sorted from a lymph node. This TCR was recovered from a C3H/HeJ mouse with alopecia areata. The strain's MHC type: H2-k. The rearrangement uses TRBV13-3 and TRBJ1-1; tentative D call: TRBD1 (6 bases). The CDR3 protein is CASSPSGTTNTEVFF. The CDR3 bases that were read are TGTGCCAGCAGTCCCTCCGGGACAACAAACACA.